The 12 T cell receptor beta chains below come from one sample, sequenced in a study of T cell repertoires in cytomegalovirus infection. Their specific antigens are unknown. TCRdb redid the calling of the reads with MiXCR, one entry per CDR3 protein. The top ten clones hold about 53% of a sample with 100,000 to 150,000 distinct CDR3 sequences, roughly 32% of them seen once. The specimen was CD8+ T cells from cultured PBMCs, collected from culture after CMV antigen stimulation. All receptors come from a human donor in good health (CMV status not recorded). Some clones in this sample may be carry-over from other donors' samples.

The chain combines TRBV7-9 with TRBJ2-7; D gene uncertain. The germline V gene has CDR1 SEHNR and CDR2 FQNEAQ (reference sequence). This CDR3 is 15 amino acids long. V dropped 1 base and J dropped 5 bases, with 15 bases sitting between them. This CDR3 reads CASSLVDLGRDEQYF. In nucleotides, the CDR3 is TGTGCCAGCAGCTTAGTGGATTTAGGTCGTGACGAGCAGTACTTC.

This chain links TRBV12-3 or TRBV12-4 with TRBJ1-5; D might be TRBD1 (5 bases). The CDR3 consists of 19 residues. With 5 bases removed from V and 0 bases from J, the gap between germline ends came to 23 bases. The CDR3 nucleotides read TGTGCCAGCAGTCCAGATCGGGGCAGCCCGAGTTATAGCAATCAGCCCCAGCATTTT. It encodes CASSPDRGSPSYSNQPQHF.

The chain joins TRBV7-9 to TRBJ1-2, with unresolved D. This CDR3 is built from 18 residues. Germline values: CDR1 SEHNR, CDR2 FQNEAQ (reference sequence). Trimming left V 6 bases short and J 4 bases short, with 27 bases between. CDR3 in amino acids: CASSRSGETQTQRYGYTF. DNA of the CDR3: TGTGCCAGCAGTCGAAGCGGGGAAACACAGACCCAACGCTATGGCTACACCTTC.

The chain is built from TRBV7-2 and TRBJ2-1, with unresolved D. The germline V gene has CDR1 SGHTA and CDR2 FQGNSA. The V end lost 6 bases, the J end lost 4 bases, and 7 bases lay between the germline ends. The CDR3 contains 12 residues. The CDR3 coding sequence is TGTGCCAGCAGTAATAATTACAATGAGCAGTTCTTC. It translates to CASSNNYNEQFF.

This clonotype was observed at least ten times. The chain is built from TRBV7-9 and TRBJ1-1, with D possibly TRBD1 on 5 matching bases. Germline assignment: CDR1 SEHNR and CDR2 FQNEAQ (reference sequence). The length of the CDR3 is 14 residues. The ends were cut back, 1 base at V and 0 bases at J, with 6 bases in the middle. The CDR3 region is CASSLGQMNTEAFF. The DNA for the CDR3 is TGTGCCAGCAGCTTAGGACAGATGAACACTGAAGCTTTCTTT.

The V call is TRBV5-6, the J call TRBJ2-7, with 10 bases identical to TRBD1. Germline lookup yields CDR1 SGHDT and CDR2 YYEEEE. Trimming cost V 4 bases and J 4 bases; bases outside gene matches: 11. This CDR3 comprises 16 residues. The CDR3, as DNA: TGTGCCAGCAGCCCGGCCCGGGACAGGGGCTTTTACGAGCAGTACTTC. It specifies CASSPARDRGFYEQYF.

This chain joins TRBV12-3 or TRBV12-4 and TRBJ1-1, with TRBD1 matching 7 bases. This CDR3 has 15 residues. With 7 bases clipped from V and 6 bases from J, the junction kept 14 bases outside the gene matches. The CDR3 spells CASTLGAGGISEAFF. CDR3 in DNA: TGTGCCAGCACCCTAGGGGCAGGGGGTATCTCTGAAGCTTTCTTT.

This chain connects TRBV9 to TRBJ1-2; possibly TRBD1 for D (6 bases). This CDR3 comprises 13 residues. Trimming shortened V by 0 bases and J by 4 bases, and 7 bases separated the two germline ends. In germline, CDR1 is SGDLS, CDR2 YYNGEE. This CDR3 reads CASSVEGVYGYTF. The CDR3 region has the DNA TGTGCCAGCAGCGTAGAGGGGGTCTATGGCTACACCTTC.

This clonotype was picked up one time. The rearrangement uses TRBV5-6 and TRBJ1-3; D ambiguous. Germline V gene lookup returns CDR1 SGHDT and CDR2 YYEEEE. The V end was cut by 2 bases, the J end by 7 bases, with 7 bases between. CDR3 length: 12 residues. The CDR3 DNA reads as TGTGCCAGCAGCTTTGAAGATAACACCATATATTTT. Translated: CASSFEDNTIYF.

The chain uses TRBV2 and TRBJ2-1; unclear D gene. The V end was cut by 3 bases, the J end by 2 bases, with 14 bases between. Germline assignment: CDR1 SNHLY and CDR2 FYNNEI. The CDR3 runs to 16 residues. The CDR3 loop reads CASSDFWQTAYNEQFF. For the CDR3, the DNA is TGTGCCAGCAGTGATTTTTGGCAGACCGCCTACAATGAGCAGTTCTTC.

The chain is built from TRBV12-3 or TRBV12-4 and TRBJ2-1; TRBD1 matches at 9 bases. The CDR3 runs 16 residues. J gave up 6 bases and V 6 bases, and 12 bases lay outside the gene matches. CDR3 in amino acids: CASSDLPGQGFNEQFF. The CDR3 bases are TGTGCCAGCAGCGATTTGCCGGGACAGGGATTCAATGAGCAGTTCTTC.

This clonotype was detected once. The rearrangement uses TRBV27 and TRBJ2-3; 9 nucleotides align to TRBD2. Germline V lookup: CDR1 MNHEY, CDR2 SMNVEV (reference sequence). With V trimmed by 5 bases and J by 2 bases, 11 bases remained unmatched. The CDR3 spans 17 residues. The CDR3 here is CASSTHPGGGATDTQYF. CDR3 DNA sequence: TGTGCCAGCAGTACACACCCAGGCGGGGGGGCCACAGATACGCAGTATTTT.